The next 14 T cell receptor beta chains were all read from a single sample in a study of blood T cell repertoires in COVID-19. Data came from immunoSEQ multiplex PCR; TCRdb stores just in-frame clones and leaves some out. The data contain 360,000 or so clones, roughly nine tenths of them singletons. Specimen: peripheral blood. All receptors derive from a woman aged 55 to 70 with COVID-19, enrolled during active disease.

This chain uses TRBV4-1 with TRBJ2-3, with 8 bases that match TRBD2. CDR3 length: 19 residues. Trimming at V came to 1 base and at J to 1 base, leaving 13 bases not matched to a gene. CDR1 is MGHRA and CDR2 is YSYEKL in the germline V gene. This CDR3 reads CASSQVRAGGPSRTDTQYF. The CDR3 DNA sequence: TGCGCCAGCAGCCAAGTGAGGGCGGGGGGCCCCTCTCGCACAGATACGCAGTATTTT.

The chain links TRBV28 to TRBJ2-7; D gene uncertain. V was clipped by 4 bases and J by 9 bases, with 16 bases between them. The CDR3 is made up of 13 amino acids. The V gene's germline CDR1 is MDHEN and CDR2 SYDVKM. CDR3 amino acids: CASSYPKTPGQYF. The CDR3 DNA reads TGTGCCAGCAGTTATCCTAAAACACCGGGGCAGTACTTC.

The gene calls are TRBV5-1 and TRBJ2-7; D is perhaps TRBD2 (6 bases). The CDR3 spans 11 residues. Germline V gene sequence: CDR1 SGHRS, CDR2 YFSETQ. V was shortened by 5 bases and J by 6 bases, with 9 bases between the two germline ends. In DNA, the CDR3 is TGCGCCAGCAGGGGAGGAGCCGAGCAGTACTTC. Amino acids: CASRGGAEQYF.

This chain uses TRBV12-3 or TRBV12-4 with TRBJ1-2; D may be TRBD1 (5 bases). V was trimmed by 3 bases and J by 4 bases, leaving 9 bases between them. The CDR3 is 13 residues long. The CDR3 DNA reads TGTGCCAGCAGTTTCTCCCAGGGCTATGGCTACACCTTC. Amino acid sequence: CASSFSQGYGYTF.

The chain uses TRBV18 and TRBJ2-2; D ambiguous. This CDR3 contains 18 residues. V shed 6 bases and J shed 3 bases, with 23 bases lying between them. CDR1 is KGHSH and CDR2 is LQKENI in the germline V gene. CDR3 DNA sequence: TGTGCCAGCTCGCTCCGGGTCGCAACTGAGGTGGACACCGGGGAGCTGTTTTTT. This codes for CASSLRVATEVDTGELFF.

This clone was detected once. V usage is TRBV7-3 and J usage is TRBJ2-1; 8 bases are shared with TRBD1. This CDR3 spans 14 amino acids. The J segment lost 14 bases and the V segment lost 1 base, leaving 10 bases of the junction unmatched. Germline loops: CDR1 SGHTA, CDR2 FQGTGA. For the CDR3, the DNA is TGTGCCAGCAGCTTAATTCCAGGACAGGGTTTCGAGTTCTTC. Protein: CASSLIPGQGFEFF. Full variable domain (rest looked up from reference TRBV7-3 and TRBJ2-1): GAGVSQTPSNKVTEKGKYVELRCDPISGHTALYWYRQSLGQGPEFLIYFQGTGAADDSGLPNDRFFAVRPEGSVSTLKIQRTERGDSAVYLCASSLIPGQGFEFFGPGTRLTVL.

This clone was detected once. The chain uses TRBV19 and TRBJ2-7, with 9 bases lining up with TRBD1. V was clipped by 3 bases and J by 6 bases; unmatched bases: 6. Germline V gives CDR1 LNHDA, CDR2 SQIVND (reference sequence). This CDR3 is 14 amino acids long. The CDR3 protein is CASSMRTGVGEQYF. In DNA form, the CDR3 reads TGTGCCAGTAGTATGCGGACAGGGGTTGGCGAGCAGTACTTC.

This clone was observed a few times. The V call is TRBV5-1, the J call TRBJ1-3, with D possibly being TRBD1 (6 bases). Germline V gene data show CDR1 as SGHRS and CDR2 as YFSETQ. The CDR3 consists of 16 residues. The germline V and J ends were trimmed by 3 bases and 1 base, with 14 bases remaining between them. CDR3 bases: TGCGCCAGCAGCTCATCCGTACAGGGATCTGGAAACACCATATATTTT. As protein: CASSSSVQGSGNTIYF.

The rearrangement links TRBV7-7 to TRBJ2-7, with TRBD1 matching 8 bases. The germline gives CDR1 SSHAT, CDR2 FNYEAQ (reference sequence). V lost 3 bases to trimming and J lost 3 bases; unmatched junction nucleotides: 4. The CDR3 spans 14 residues. The CDR3, as DNA: TGTGCCAGCAGCTTGGGACAGGAAAACTACGAGCAGTACTTC. Its translation is CASSLGQENYEQYF.

The chain joins TRBV7-3 to TRBJ2-7, with D possibly matching TRBD1 (6 bases). Trimming shortened V by 0 bases and J by 7 bases, and 10 bases separated the two germline ends. CDR3 size: 13 residues. The germline CDR1 and CDR2 sequences are SGHTA and FQGTGA. The CDR3 is CASSLTLQGEQYF. DNA of the CDR3: TGTGCCAGCAGCTTAACCCTCCAGGGGGAGCAGTACTTC.

This clone was seen more than once but under ten times. The V gene is TRBV4-2, the J gene TRBJ1-4; D is undetermined. CDR1 LGHNA and CDR2 YNFKEQ come from the germline V gene. This CDR3 has 13 amino acids. Trimming pared 2 bases from V and 11 bases from J, leaving 12 bases between. CDR3 sequence (DNA): TGTGCCAGCAGCCAACCGGAGGTAGGGAAACTGTTTTTT. This translates into CASSQPEVGKLFF.

The chain combines TRBV18 with TRBJ1-2; tentatively, D is TRBD1 (6 bases). Trimming left V 0 bases short and J 9 bases short, with 14 bases between. CDR3 length: 14 residues. Germline assignment: CDR1 KGHSH and CDR2 LQKENI. The CDR3 is CASSPPIPDRSYTF. The CDR3 DNA follows: TGTGCCAGCTCACCACCGATACCCGACAGGAGCTACACCTTC.

This rearrangement joins TRBV2 to TRBJ1-6, with D unresolved. Deletions cut 6 bases from V and 8 bases from J, with 17 bases between. The CDR3 extends over 15 amino acids. CDR1 and CDR2 (germline): SNHLY, FYNNEI. The DNA for the CDR3 is TGTGCCAGCAGGGCGGACTCAACCGTGGATTCACCCCTCCACTTT. This gives the protein CASRADSTVDSPLHF.

This clone is a singleton in its sample. The gene calls are TRBV19 and TRBJ1-5; TRBD1 matches 9 bases. The CDR3 length is 13 residues. Looked up from germline, CDR1 is LNHDA and CDR2 is SQIVND (reference sequence). V lost 7 bases and J lost 3; bases outside the gene matches: 1. The CDR3 region has the DNA TGTGCCAGTAACAGGGGGCTCAATCAGCCCCAGCATTTT. It encodes CASNRGLNQPQHF.